A selection of T cell receptor beta chains follows, all from one sample in a study of T cell repertoires in cytomegalovirus infection. For these TCRs, the target antigens are not known. TCRdb re-analysed the reads in MiXCR, keeping a single row per CDR3 protein. The sample carries 150,000 or so distinct CDR3 sequences, 20% to 25% recorded once. Sequencing was performed on CD8+ T cells from cultured PBMCs, taken from culture after CMV antigen stimulation. These receptor sequences come from a human donor in good health (CMV status not recorded). Some clones in this sample may be carry-over from other donors' samples. Each CDR3 is given with its conserved first and last residue. D genes are given only for firm matches. Clone size is given for some rows only: seen once, a few or many times, or a class if the clone is expanded.

J: TRBJ2-7; D: NA; V: TRBV13; size: many; CDR3: CASSSPGQSSYEQYF; DNA: TGTGCCAGCAGCTCCCCGGGACAAAGCTCCTACGAGCAGTACTTC
J: TRBJ1-2; D: NA; V: TRBV4-3; size: few; CDR3: CASSQDPRRDYGYTF; DNA: TGCGCCAGCAGCCAAGATCCTCGACGGGACTATGGCTACACCTTC
J: TRBJ2-1; D: NA; V: TRBV11-2; size: NA; CDR3: CASSLEWRLSSYNEQFF; DNA: TGTGCCAGCAGCTTAGAATGGCGCCTGAGCTCCTACAATGAGCAGTTCTTC
J: TRBJ1-1; D: TRBD1; V: TRBV11-3; size: NA; CDR3: CASSFTGGSEAFF; DNA: TGTGCCAGCAGCTTTACAGGGGGGTCCGAAGCTTTCTTT
J: TRBJ2-1; D: NA; V: TRBV4-3; size: few; CDR3: CASSQDSASWQFF; DNA: TGCGCCAGCAGCCAAGATAGCGCTAGTTGGCAGTTCTTC
J: TRBJ1-5; D: TRBD1; V: TRBV6-6; size: few; CDR3: CASSGQEYSNQPQHF; DNA: TGTGCCAGCAGCGGACAGGAGTATAGCAATCAGCCCCAGCATTTT
J: TRBJ1-5; D: NA; V: TRBV7-8; size: few; CDR3: CASSRGGGASGNQPQHF; DNA: TGTGCCAGCAGTCGCGGGGGGGGTGCTTCAGGGAATCAGCCCCAGCATTTT
J: TRBJ1-1; D: NA; V: TRBV7-9; size: NA; CDR3: CASSPGRAEAFF; DNA: TGTGCCAGCAGCCCAGGGAGAGCTGAAGCTTTCTTT
J: TRBJ2-1; D: TRBD2; V: TRBV4-2; size: NA; CDR3: CASSQEGSGAYNEQFF; DNA: TGTGCCAGCAGCCAAGAGGGTAGCGGGGCATACAATGAGCAGTTCTTC
J: TRBJ1-6; D: TRBD1; V: TRBV7-2; size: few; CDR3: CASSPPGQLLNSPLHF; DNA: TGTGCCAGCAGCCCTCCGGGACAGCTCCTGAATTCACCCCTCCACTTT
J: TRBJ1-5; D: NA; V: TRBV12-3/TRBV12-4; size: NA; CDR3: CASSTQGSPFNQPQHF; DNA: TGTGCCAGCTCGACTCAGGGGTCCCCTTTCAATCAGCCCCAGCATTTT
J: TRBJ1-4; D: NA; V: TRBV4-3; size: few; CDR3: CASSQDAGARGEKLFF; DNA: TGCGCCAGCAGCCAAGATGCGGGGGCTCGGGGTGAAAAACTGTTTTTT
J: TRBJ2-7; D: TRBD2; V: TRBV30; size: NA; CDR3: CAWSSRVAGGLSYEQYF; DNA: TGTGCCTGGAGTTCGCGGGTCGCGGGGGGACTCTCCTACGAGCAGTACTTC
J: TRBJ2-7; D: TRBD1; V: TRBV7-2; size: many; CDR3: CASSLLTGGSYEQYF; DNA: TGTGCCAGCAGCTTGTTGACAGGGGGCTCCTACGAGCAGTACTTC
J: TRBJ2-2; D: TRBD2; V: TRBV14; size: many; CDR3: CASSQLGLAGRRGNTGELFF; DNA: TGTGCCAGCAGCCAACTGGGACTAGCGGGGCGCCGGGGTAACACCGGGGAGCTGTTTTTT
J: TRBJ2-1; D: NA; V: TRBV7-8; size: few; CDR3: CASSLDRRPKYNEQFF; DNA: TGTGCCAGCAGCTTAGACCGAAGACCCAAATACAATGAGCAGTTCTTC
J: TRBJ1-1; D: NA; V: TRBV7-8; size: NA; CDR3: CASSPPGSTNTEAFF; DNA: TGTGCCAGCAGCCCACCCGGGTCTACGAACACTGAAGCTTTCTTT
J: TRBJ2-7; D: NA; V: TRBV19; size: few; CDR3: CASSMRDGWYEQYF; DNA: TGTGCCAGTAGTATGCGGGACGGCTGGTACGAGCAGTACTTC
J: TRBJ2-2; D: NA; V: TRBV7-2; size: many; CDR3: CASSLVDQGRQSGELFF; DNA: TGTGCCAGCAGCTTAGTGGACCAGGGCCGGCAGAGCGGGGAGCTGTTTTTT
J: TRBJ2-7; D: TRBD1; V: TRBV9; size: NA; CDR3: CASSIGQGPSYEQYF; DNA: TGTGCCAGCAGCATCGGACAGGGACCCTCCTACGAGCAGTACTTC
J: TRBJ1-4; D: TRBD1; V: TRBV12-3/TRBV12-4; size: NA; CDR3: CANSLGQGATNEKLFF; DNA: TGTGCCAACAGTTTGGGACAGGGCGCAACTAATGAAAAACTGTTTTTT
J: TRBJ2-7; D: NA; V: TRBV6-2/TRBV6-3; size: few; CDR3: CASSYGLANYEQYF; DNA: TGTGCCAGCAGTTACGGGCTAGCCAATTACGAGCAGTACTTC
J: TRBJ2-2; D: NA; V: TRBV7-9; size: NA; CDR3: CASSWVGELFF; DNA: TGTGCCAGCAGCTGGGTCGGGGAGCTGTTTTTT
J: TRBJ1-1; D: NA; V: TRBV5-6; size: many; CDR3: CASSLGTFEAFF; DNA: TGTGCCAGCAGCTTGGGGACATTTGAAGCTTTCTTT
J: TRBJ2-5; D: NA; V: TRBV7-2; size: NA; CDR3: CASSLKQGSGRSYQETQYF; DNA: TGTGCCAGCAGCTTAAAACAGGGTAGCGGGCGATCGTACCAAGAGACCCAGTACTTC